This TCR beta chain emerged from a study of molecular identifiers for immune sequencing clone quantification. It was with previously described methods and listed TCR primers that bulk TCR libraries were made. MiXCR, applied by TCRdb to the PCR reads, yields one record per CDR3 protein. This table has about 54,000 distinct CDR3 sequences, about 25% appearing once. Germline V gene data show CDR1 as SGHAT and CDR2 as FQNNGV. CDR3 length: 17 residues. Trimming took 0 bases from V and 8 from J; bases not matched to a gene: 12. Using 10%, 30% or 50% RNA, naive CD8 libraries were derived from approximately 20,000 to 980,000 sorted cells.

The TCR originated in a human donor in good health. Some libraries in this study had Jurkat cell RNA spiked in. The specimen was naive CD8+ T cells from blood, with Jurkat cell RNA spiked in. Subset denoted: FACS-sorted CD8+CD4-CCR7+CD45RA+ naive T cells. This rearrangement joins TRBV11-2 to TRBJ2-1; 8 bases are a match to TRBD2. The CDR3 loop reads CASSLEVPREDVDEQFF. The CDR3, as DNA: TGTGCCAGCAGCTTAGAAGTCCCGCGGGAGGATGTGGATGAGCAGTTCTTC.